One sample yielded the 5 T cell receptor beta chains listed below, sequenced in a study of T cells expressing NK-cell markers. TCRdb re-called the 5' RACE reads, yielding one record per CDR3 amino acid sequence without DNA. This listing includes approximately 460,000 distinct CDR3 sequences. The sample comprised blood T cells: a sorted CD56 or NKG2C T cell subset, CD4+ or CD8+ T cells, or bulk PBMC T cells (not recorded which). The receptors here all came from a woman aged 18 to 75 in good health.

The genes are TRBV3-1 and TRBJ2-2. Germline CDR1 LGHDT, CDR2 YNNKEL (reference sequence). This CDR3 has 13 amino acids. CDR3 residues: CASSPPVTGELFF.

J is TRBJ1-4 and V is TRBV14; the TRBD1 assignment by TCRdb is unverifiable without DNA. The CDR3 spans 12 residues. Per the germline V gene, CDR1 is SGHDN and CDR2 is FVKESK. The chain's CDR3 is CASSQDYGGLFF.

The chain carries TRBV12-3 or TRBV12-4 and TRBJ1-2. This CDR3 contains 14 residues. CDR3 protein: CASTPLRMFYGYTF.

CDR3 residues: CSAGKTSGRSDTQYF. The chain recombines TRBV20-1 with TRBJ2-3; TCRdb's D gene call, TRBD2, goes unchecked for lack of DNA. The CDR3 runs to 15 residues. The germline gives CDR1 DFQATT, CDR2 SNEGSKA (reference sequence).

The gene calls are TRBV27 and TRBJ2-7; the TCRdb D gene call, TRBD2, has no DNA to confirm it. Germline-derived CDR1 and CDR2 are MNHEY and SMNVEV (reference sequence). The CDR3 consists of 13 residues. The CDR3 loop is CASRFRGGYEQYF.